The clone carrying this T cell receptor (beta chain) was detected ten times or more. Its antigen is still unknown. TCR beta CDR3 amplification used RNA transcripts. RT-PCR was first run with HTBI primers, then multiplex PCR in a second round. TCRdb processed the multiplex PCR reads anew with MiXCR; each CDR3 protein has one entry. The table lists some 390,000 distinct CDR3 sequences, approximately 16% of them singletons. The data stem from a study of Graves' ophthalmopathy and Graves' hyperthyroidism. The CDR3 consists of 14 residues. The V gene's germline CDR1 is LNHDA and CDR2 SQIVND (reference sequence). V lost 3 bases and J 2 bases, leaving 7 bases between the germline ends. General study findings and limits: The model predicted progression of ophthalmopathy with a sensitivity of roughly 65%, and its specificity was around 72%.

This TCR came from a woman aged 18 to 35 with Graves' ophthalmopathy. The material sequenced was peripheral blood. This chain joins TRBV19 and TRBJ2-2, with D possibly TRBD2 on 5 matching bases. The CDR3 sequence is CASSIGGNTGELFF. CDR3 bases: TGTGCCAGTAGTATCGGAGGAAACACCGGGGAGCTGTTTTTT.